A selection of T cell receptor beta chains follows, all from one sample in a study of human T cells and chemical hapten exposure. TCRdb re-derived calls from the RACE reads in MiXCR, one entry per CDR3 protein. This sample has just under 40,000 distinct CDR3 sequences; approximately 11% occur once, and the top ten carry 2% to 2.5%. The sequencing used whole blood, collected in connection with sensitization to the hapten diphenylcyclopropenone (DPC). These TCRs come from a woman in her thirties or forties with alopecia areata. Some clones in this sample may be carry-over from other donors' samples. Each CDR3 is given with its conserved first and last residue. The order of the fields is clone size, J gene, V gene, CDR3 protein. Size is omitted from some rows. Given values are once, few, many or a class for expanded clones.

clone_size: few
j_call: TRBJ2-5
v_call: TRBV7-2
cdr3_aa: CASSLSGRPGTQYF

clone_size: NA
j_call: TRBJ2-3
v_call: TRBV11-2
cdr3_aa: CASSKKRDTDTQYF

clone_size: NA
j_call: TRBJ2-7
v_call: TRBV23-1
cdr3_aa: CASSRTGAGYEQYF

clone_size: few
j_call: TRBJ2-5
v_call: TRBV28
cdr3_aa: CATFPGLGPQETQYF

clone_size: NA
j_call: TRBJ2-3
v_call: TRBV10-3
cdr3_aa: CASAGQGTDTQYF

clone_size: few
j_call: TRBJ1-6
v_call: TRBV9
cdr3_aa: CASSVDEGSYNSPLHF

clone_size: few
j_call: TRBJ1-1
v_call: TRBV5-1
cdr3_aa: CASSFEQGNTEAFF

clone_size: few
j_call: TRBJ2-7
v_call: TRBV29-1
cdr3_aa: CSGGTSSYEQYF

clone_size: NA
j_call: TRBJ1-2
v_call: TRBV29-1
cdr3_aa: CSVAGASRGYTF

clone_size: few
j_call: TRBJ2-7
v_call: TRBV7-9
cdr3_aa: CASSLPGDEQYF

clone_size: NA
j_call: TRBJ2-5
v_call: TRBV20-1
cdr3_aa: CSARTSLETQYF

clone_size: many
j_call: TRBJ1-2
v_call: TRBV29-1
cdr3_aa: CSAGRNYGYTF

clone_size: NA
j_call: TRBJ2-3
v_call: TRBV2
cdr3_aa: CASCQGGGTDTQYF

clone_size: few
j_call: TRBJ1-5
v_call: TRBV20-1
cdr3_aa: CSVPDRGGQPQHF

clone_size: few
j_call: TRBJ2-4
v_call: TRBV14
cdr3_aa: CASSRAGGGHIQYF

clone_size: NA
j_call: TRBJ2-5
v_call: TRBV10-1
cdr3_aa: CASSELMGETQYF

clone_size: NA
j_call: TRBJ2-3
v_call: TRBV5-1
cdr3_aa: CASSLVGGADTQYF

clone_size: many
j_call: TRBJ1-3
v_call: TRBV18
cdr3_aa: CASTGTGSSGNTIYF